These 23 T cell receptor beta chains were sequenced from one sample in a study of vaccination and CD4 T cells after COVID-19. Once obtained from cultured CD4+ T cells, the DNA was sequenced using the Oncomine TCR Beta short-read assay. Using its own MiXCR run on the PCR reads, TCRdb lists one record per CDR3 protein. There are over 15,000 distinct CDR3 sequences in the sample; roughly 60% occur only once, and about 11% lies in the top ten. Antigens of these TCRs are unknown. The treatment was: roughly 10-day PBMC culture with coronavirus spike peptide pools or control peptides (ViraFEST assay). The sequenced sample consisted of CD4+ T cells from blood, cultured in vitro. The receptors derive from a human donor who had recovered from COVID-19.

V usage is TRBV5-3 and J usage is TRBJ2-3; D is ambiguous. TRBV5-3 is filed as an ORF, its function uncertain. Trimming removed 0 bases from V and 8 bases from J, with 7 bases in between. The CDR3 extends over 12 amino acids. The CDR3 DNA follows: TGTGCCAGAAGCTTGGTCCCGGGTACGCAGTATTTT. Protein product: CARSLVPGTQYF.

CDR3 amino acids: CASSSRRNTIYF. The DNA for the CDR3 is TGTGCCAGCAGTTCTAGACGAAACACCATATATTTT. The chain combines TRBV12-3 or TRBV12-4 with TRBJ1-3; no clear D. This CDR3 has 12 amino acids. Trimming left V 4 bases short and J 5 bases short, with 6 bases between.

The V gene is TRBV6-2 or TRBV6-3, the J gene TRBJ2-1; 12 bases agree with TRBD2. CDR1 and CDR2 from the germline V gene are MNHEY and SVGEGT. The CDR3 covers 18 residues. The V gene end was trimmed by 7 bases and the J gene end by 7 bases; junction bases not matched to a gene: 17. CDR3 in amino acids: CASTTPRLAGASKNEQFF. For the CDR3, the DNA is TGTGCCAGCACTACCCCCCGACTAGCGGGAGCTAGTAAGAATGAGCAGTTCTTC.

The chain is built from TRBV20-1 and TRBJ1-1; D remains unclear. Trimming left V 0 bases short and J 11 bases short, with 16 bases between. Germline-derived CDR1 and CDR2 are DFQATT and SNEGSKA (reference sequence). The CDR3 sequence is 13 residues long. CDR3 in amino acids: CSARDLVGYKAFF. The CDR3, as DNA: TGCAGTGCTAGAGATCTAGTAGGGTATAAGGCTTTCTTT.

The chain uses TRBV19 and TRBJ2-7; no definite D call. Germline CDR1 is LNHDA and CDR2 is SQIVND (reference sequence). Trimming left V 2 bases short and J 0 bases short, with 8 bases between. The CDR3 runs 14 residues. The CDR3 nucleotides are TGTGCCAGTAGTATAAGCCACAACTCCTACGAGCAGTACTTC. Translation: CASSISHNSYEQYF. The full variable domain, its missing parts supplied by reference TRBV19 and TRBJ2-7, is DGGITQSPKYLFRKEGQNVTLSCEQNLNHDAMYWYRQDPGQGLRLIYYSQIVNDFQKGDIAEGYSVSREKKESFPLTVTSAQKNPTAFYLCASSISHNSYEQYFGPGTRLTVT.

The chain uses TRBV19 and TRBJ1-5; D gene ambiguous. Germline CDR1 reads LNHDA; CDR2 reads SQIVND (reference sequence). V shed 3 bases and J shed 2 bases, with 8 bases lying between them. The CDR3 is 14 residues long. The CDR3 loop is CASSMNGGNQPQHF. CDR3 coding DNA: TGTGCCAGTAGTATGAACGGGGGCAATCAGCCCCAGCATTTT.

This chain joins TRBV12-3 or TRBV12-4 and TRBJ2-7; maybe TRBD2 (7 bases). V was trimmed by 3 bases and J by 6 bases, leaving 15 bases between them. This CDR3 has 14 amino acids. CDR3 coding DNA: TGTGCCAGCAGTTTGGGGGGGCTGGTGCGCGAGCAGTACTTC. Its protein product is CASSLGGLVREQYF.

DNA of the CDR3: TGTGCCAGCAGTTCGACGGTCTATGGCTACACCTTC. It is translated as CASSSTVYGYTF. This rearrangement joins TRBV28 to TRBJ1-2; D uncertain. Germline V lookup: CDR1 MDHEN, CDR2 SYDVKM. CDR3 size: 12 residues. The ends were cut back, 4 bases at V and 4 bases at J, with 7 bases in the middle.

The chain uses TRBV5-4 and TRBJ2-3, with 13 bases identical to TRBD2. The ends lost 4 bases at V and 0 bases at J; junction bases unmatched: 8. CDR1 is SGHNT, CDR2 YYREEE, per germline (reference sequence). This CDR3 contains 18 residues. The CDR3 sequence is CASSPPGLAGTSTDTQYF. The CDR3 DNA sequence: TGTGCCAGCAGCCCCCCGGGACTAGCGGGAACTAGCACAGATACGCAGTATTTT.

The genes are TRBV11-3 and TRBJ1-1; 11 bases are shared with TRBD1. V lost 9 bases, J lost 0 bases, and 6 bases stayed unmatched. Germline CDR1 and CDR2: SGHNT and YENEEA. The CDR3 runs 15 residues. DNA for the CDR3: TGTGCCAGTGAGGACAGGGGGCGTATGAACACTGAAGCTTTCTTT. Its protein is CASEDRGRMNTEAFF.

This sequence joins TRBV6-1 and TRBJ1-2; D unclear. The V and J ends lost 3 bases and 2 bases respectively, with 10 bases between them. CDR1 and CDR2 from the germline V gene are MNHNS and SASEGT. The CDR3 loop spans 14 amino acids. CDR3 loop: CASSDTFTNYGYTF. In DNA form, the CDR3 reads TGTGCCAGCAGTGACACCTTTACCAACTATGGCTACACCTTC.

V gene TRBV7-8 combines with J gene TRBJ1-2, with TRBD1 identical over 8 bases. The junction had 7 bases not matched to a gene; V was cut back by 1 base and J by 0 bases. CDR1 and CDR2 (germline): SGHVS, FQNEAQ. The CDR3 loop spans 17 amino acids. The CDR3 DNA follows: TGTGCCAGCAGCTTAGACGGACAGGGAACTACTAACTATGGCTACACCTTC. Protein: CASSLDGQGTTNYGYTF.

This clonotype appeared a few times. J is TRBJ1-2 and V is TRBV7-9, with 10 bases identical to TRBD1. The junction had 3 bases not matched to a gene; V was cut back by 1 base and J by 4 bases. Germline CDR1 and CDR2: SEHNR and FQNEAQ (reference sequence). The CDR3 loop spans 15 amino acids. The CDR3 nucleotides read TGTGCCAGCAGCTTAGGAGGGGACAGGGGCTATGGCTACACCTTC. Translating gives CASSLGGDRGYGYTF.

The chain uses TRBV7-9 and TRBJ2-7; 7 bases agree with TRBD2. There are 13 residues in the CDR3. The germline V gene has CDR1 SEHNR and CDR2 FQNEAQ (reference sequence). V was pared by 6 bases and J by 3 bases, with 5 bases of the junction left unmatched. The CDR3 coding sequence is TGTGCCAGCAGTCGACAGCGGGGCTACGAGCAGTACTTC. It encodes CASSRQRGYEQYF.

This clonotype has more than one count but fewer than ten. The CDR3 is CASSRGQGRENYGYTF. The CDR3 coding sequence is TGTGCCAGCAGCCGGGGACAGGGGAGAGAGAACTATGGCTACACCTTC. This chain links TRBV7-9 with TRBJ1-2; 10 nucleotides agree with TRBD1. In germline, CDR1 is SEHNR, CDR2 FQNEAQ (reference sequence). The ends lost 5 bases at V and 2 bases at J; junction bases unmatched: 8. The CDR3 consists of 16 residues.

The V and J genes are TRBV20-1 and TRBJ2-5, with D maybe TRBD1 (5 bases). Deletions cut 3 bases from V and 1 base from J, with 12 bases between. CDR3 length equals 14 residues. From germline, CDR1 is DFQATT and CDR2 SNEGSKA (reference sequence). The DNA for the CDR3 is TGCAGTGCTAGTCCGGTGGGGCTCCAAGAGACCCAGTACTTC. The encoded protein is CSASPVGLQETQYF.

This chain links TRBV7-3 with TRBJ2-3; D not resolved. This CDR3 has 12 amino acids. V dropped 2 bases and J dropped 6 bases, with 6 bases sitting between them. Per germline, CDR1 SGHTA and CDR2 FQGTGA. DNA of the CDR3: TGTGCCAGCAGCTTATCGCGGGATACGCAGTATTTT. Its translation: CASSLSRDTQYF.

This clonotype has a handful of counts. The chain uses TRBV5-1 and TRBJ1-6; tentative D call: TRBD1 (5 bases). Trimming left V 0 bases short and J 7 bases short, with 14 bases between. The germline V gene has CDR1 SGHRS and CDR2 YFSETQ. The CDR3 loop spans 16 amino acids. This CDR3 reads CASSLDGDLGNSPLHF. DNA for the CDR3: TGCGCCAGCAGCTTGGACGGGGACCTTGGCAATTCACCCCTCCACTTT.

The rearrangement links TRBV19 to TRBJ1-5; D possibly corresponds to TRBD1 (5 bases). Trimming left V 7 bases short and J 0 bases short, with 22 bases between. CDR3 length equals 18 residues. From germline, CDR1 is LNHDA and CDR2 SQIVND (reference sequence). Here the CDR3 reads CASTPIGGEVISNQPQHF. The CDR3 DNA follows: TGTGCCAGTACTCCAATCGGGGGGGAGGTTATTAGCAATCAGCCCCAGCATTTT. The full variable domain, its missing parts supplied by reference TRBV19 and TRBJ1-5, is DGGITQSPKYLFRKEGQNVTLSCEQNLNHDAMYWYRQDPGQGLRLIYYSQIVNDFQKGDIAEGYSVSREKKESFPLTVTSAQKNPTAFYLCASTPIGGEVISNQPQHFGDGTRLSIL.

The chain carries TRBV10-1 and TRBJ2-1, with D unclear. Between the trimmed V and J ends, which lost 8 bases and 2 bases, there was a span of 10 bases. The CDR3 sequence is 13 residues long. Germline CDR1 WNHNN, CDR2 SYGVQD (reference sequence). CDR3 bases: TGCGCCAGCTCAGAGAGTACCTACAATGAGCAGTTCTTC. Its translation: CASSESTYNEQFF.

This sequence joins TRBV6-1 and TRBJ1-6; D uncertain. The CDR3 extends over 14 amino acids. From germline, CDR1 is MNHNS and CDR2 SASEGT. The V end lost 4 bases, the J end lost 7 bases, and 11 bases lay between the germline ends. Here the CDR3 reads CASSGWTGNSPLHF. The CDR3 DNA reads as TGTGCCAGCAGTGGCTGGACGGGAAATTCACCCCTCCACTTT.

CDR3 region: CASSSRSSGRDEQYF. The CDR3 DNA reads as TGTGCCAGCAGTTCCCGTTCTAGCGGGAGGGACGAGCAGTACTTC. This rearrangement joins TRBV28 to TRBJ2-7; 12 bases align to TRBD2. The CDR3 totals 15 residues. V gave up 4 bases and J gave up 5 bases; unmatched junction bases: 6. Germline V lookup: CDR1 MDHEN, CDR2 SYDVKM.

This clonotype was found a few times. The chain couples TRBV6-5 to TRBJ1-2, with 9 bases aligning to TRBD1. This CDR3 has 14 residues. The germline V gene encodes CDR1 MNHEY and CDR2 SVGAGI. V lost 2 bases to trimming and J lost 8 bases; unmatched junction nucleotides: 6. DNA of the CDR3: TGTGCCAGCAGTTACGGCGGACAGGGGAACGGCTACACCTTC. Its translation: CASSYGGQGNGYTF.